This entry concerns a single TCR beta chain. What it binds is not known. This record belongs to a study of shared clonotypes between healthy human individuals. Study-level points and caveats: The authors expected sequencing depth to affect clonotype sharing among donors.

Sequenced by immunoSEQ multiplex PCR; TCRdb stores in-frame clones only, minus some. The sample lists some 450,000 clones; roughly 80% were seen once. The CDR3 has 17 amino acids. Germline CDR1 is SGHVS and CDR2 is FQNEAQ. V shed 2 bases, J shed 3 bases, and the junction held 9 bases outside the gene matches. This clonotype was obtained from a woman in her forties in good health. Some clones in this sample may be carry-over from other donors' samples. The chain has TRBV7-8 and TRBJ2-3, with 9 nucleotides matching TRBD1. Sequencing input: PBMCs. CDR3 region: CASSLLGQGLFTDTQYF. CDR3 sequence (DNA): TGTGCCAGCAGCTTATTGGGACAGGGTCTTTTTACAGATACGCAGTATTTT.